This T cell receptor (beta chain) was retrieved from a study of T cell repertoires in ileal Crohn's disease. Study at large: Surgery for a complication: stricturing in 61%, penetrating in around 39%. Each sample's TCRB immunosequencing used roughly 500 nanograms of biopsy DNA.

Study outcomes and limitations: All patients with clonality above 26.8% had endoscopic recurrence. High-frequency clones were more common in sorted CD8 than CD4 cells.

Some clones are missing from TCRdb's copy, which holds only in-frame ones; the method was immunoSEQ multiplex PCR. The sample shows 17,000 or so clones, more than 75% of them seen only once. In the case of this clone: Its cognate antigen is unknown.

Time point specified: inflamed ileum from the surgical specimen. The TCR originated in an adult with Crohn's disease. The material sequenced was ileal tissue.

CDR3 DNA sequence: TGTGCCAGCAGCTCCGGGACAAAAATCTACGAGCAGTACTTC. Translating it yields CASSSGTKIYEQYF. The chain recombines TRBV6-5 with TRBJ2-7; tentatively, D is TRBD1 (6 bases). V shed 6 bases and J shed 3 bases, with 15 bases lying between them. Germline V gives CDR1 MNHEY, CDR2 SVGAGI. The CDR3 covers 14 residues.